The sequence of this TCR beta chain was determined in a study of Ad26.COV2.S vaccination and SARS-CoV-2 variants. Background on the study: Administration of Ad26.COV2.S was intramuscular, either once or twice 56 days apart.

Treatment noted: around 19 received Ad26.COV2.S at low or high dose, single or two shots; 5 received placebo; per-sample allocation not given. Collection of the samples took place on day 63 after the first injection of vaccine or placebo. Spike of the Wuhan-strain SARS-CoV-2 was expressed by an Ad26 vector, which formed the vaccine. Whole-study results and caveats: Across vaccine and placebo recipients, the breadth of non-spike TCRs was similar. Quantification of TCR breadth and depth may have yielded underestimates of total T cell responses.

Profiled with immunoSEQ multiplex PCR; TCRdb holds only in-frame clones, not every one. Of about 400,000 clones listed, 89% are singletons. Notes on this clone: No antigen is known for it.

Germline assignment: CDR1 MDHEN and CDR2 SYDVKM. Deletions cut 6 bases from V and 8 bases from J, with 22 bases between. The CDR3 consists of 15 residues. This clonotype was obtained from a person between 18 and 65 years old who received the Ad26.COV2.S COVID-19 vaccine or a placebo. Here the sequenced sample was peripheral blood, taken in a trial of Ad26.COV2.S vaccine versus placebo. The gene calls are TRBV28 and TRBJ1-2; D is ambiguous. CDR3 sequence: CASRLGPWTGAGYTF. The CDR3 DNA reads as TGTGCCAGCAGGCTGGGTCCCTGGACGGGCGCCGGCTACACCTTC.